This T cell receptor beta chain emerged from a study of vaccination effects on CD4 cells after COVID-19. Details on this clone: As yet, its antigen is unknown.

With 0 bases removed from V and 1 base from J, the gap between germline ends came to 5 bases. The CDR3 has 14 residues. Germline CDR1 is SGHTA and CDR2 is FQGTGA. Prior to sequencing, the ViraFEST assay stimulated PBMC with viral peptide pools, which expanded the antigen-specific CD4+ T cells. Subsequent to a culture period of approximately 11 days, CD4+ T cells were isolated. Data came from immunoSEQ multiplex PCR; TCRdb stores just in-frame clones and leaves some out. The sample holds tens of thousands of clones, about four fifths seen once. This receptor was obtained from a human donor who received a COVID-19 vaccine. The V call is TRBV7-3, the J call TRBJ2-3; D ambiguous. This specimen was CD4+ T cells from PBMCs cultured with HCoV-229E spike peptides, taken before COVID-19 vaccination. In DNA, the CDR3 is TGTGCCAGCAGCTTAACAGCTCGCACAGATACGCAGTATTTT. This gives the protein CASSLTARTDTQYF.